The 18 T cell receptor beta chains reported below all come from one sample, sequenced in a study of blood T cell repertoires in COVID-19. Sequencing was performed with immunoSEQ multiplex PCR; in TCRdb, only in-frame clones are kept and a portion is missing. Of hundreds of thousands of clones listed, about 88% were seen once; the top ten hold under 5%. The sample comprised PBMCs or T cells enriched from blood (not recorded which). These receptor sequences come from a man younger than 40 with acute COVID-19.

The chain carries TRBV4-1 and TRBJ2-1; D possibly corresponds to TRBD2 (5 bases). Germline V lookup: CDR1 MGHRA, CDR2 YSYEKL. The CDR3 covers 17 residues. The V end lost 4 bases, the J end lost 0 bases, and 16 bases lay between the germline ends. CDR3 protein: CASSPFTPGSSYNEQFF. The CDR3 region has the DNA TGCGCCAGCAGCCCTTTTACCCCGGGGAGCTCCTACAATGAGCAGTTCTTC.

In this sample, this clone turned up once. The junction differs from germline at one of its ends, possibly a read error. This chain joins TRBV5-1 and TRBJ1-5, with 10 positions matching TRBD1. Per the germline V gene, CDR1 is SGHRS and CDR2 is YFSETQ. This CDR3 spans 15 amino acids. CDR3 residues: CASSQVPGQGQPQHF. The DNA of the CDR3 is TGTGCCAGCAGCCAAGTCCCGGGACAGGGGCAGCCCCAGCATTTT.

The chain couples TRBV19 to TRBJ1-4; TRBD1 might be the D (6 bases). Germline loops: CDR1 LNHDA, CDR2 SQIVND (reference sequence). The CDR3 runs to 14 residues. The V gene lost 6 bases and the J gene lost 4 bases, with 12 bases spanning the gap. For the CDR3, the DNA is TGTGCCAGTAGCCAAGGACAGCGTAATGAAAAACTGTTTTTT. Its protein is CASSQGQRNEKLFF. The whole variable domain, remainder taken from reference TRBV19 and TRBJ1-4, is DGGITQSPKYLFRKEGQNVTLSCEQNLNHDAMYWYRQDPGQGLRLIYYSQIVNDFQKGDIAEGYSVSREKKESFPLTVTSAQKNPTAFYLCASSQGQRNEKLFFGSGTQLSVL.

This CDR3 reads CATREGNTGELFF. Here the CDR3 DNA reads TGTGCCACCCGGGAGGGGAACACCGGGGAGCTGTTTTTT. The chain joins TRBV7-3 to TRBJ2-2, with 8 bases aligning to TRBD2. The CDR3 length is 13 residues. Germline lookup yields CDR1 SGHTA and CDR2 FQGTGA. The V gene end was trimmed by 10 bases and the J gene end by 1 base; junction bases not matched to a gene: 2.

The V call is TRBV11-3, the J call TRBJ2-7; no definite D call. Germline CDR1 SGHNT, CDR2 YENEEA. V lost 3 bases and J lost 3, with 15 bases in between. The CDR3 is 15 residues long. The CDR3 protein is CASSFVRQAVYEQYV. CDR3 in DNA: TGTGCCAGCAGCTTCGTCCGCCAGGCCGTCTACGAGCAGTACGTC.

This rearrangement joins TRBV6-5 to TRBJ2-4, with a possible D match to TRBD2 (6 bases). Germline V CDR1 and CDR2: MNHEY, SVGAGI. Between the trimmed V and J ends, which lost 4 bases and 3 bases, there was a span of 7 bases. The CDR3 totals 13 residues. In DNA form, the CDR3 reads TGTGCCAGCAGTTCGGGACTCAAAAACATTCAGTACTTC. It encodes CASSSGLKNIQYF.

The chain uses TRBV19 and TRBJ2-2; 7 positions match TRBD1. The CDR3 is 13 residues long. The junction had 8 bases not matched to a gene; V was cut back by 10 bases and J by 6 bases. From germline, CDR1 is LNHDA and CDR2 SQIVND (reference sequence). As DNA, the CDR3 is TGTGCCACCCAGACAGGGTCCGCCGGGGAGCTGTTTTTT. Protein sequence: CATQTGSAGELFF.

The CDR3: CASRPASQETQYF. The CDR3 nucleotides read TGTGCCAGCAGGCCAGCTAGTCAAGAGACCCAGTACTTC. V usage is TRBV28 and J usage is TRBJ2-5; D not certain. Trimming cost V 6 bases and J 2 bases, with 10 bases left between them. This CDR3 spans 13 amino acids. The V gene's germline CDR1 is MDHEN and CDR2 SYDVKM.

The rearrangement joins TRBV7-9 to TRBJ1-5; 10 nucleotides line up with TRBD1. CDR1 and CDR2 from the germline V gene are SEHNR and FQNEAQ (reference sequence). Trimming took 2 bases from V and 1 from J; bases not matched to a gene: 2. The CDR3 runs to 16 residues. In nucleotides, the CDR3 is TGTGCCAGCAGCTTAACGGGACAGGGGAGCAATCAGCCCCAGCATTTT. Translating gives CASSLTGQGSNQPQHF. The variable domain in full, completed from reference TRBV7-9 and TRBJ1-5, reads DTGVSQNPRHKITKRGQNVTFRCDPISEHNRLYWYRQTLGQGPEFLTYFQNEAQLEKSRLLSDRFSAERPKGSFSTLEIQRTEQGDSAMYLCASSLTGQGSNQPQHFGDGTRLSIL.

V and J are TRBV27 and TRBJ1-4, with 7 bases matching TRBD1. Germline CDR1 is MNHEY and CDR2 is SMNVEV (reference sequence). Trimming removed 6 bases from V and 4 bases from J; junction bases left unmatched: 5. The CDR3 is 14 residues long. The CDR3 is CASRLTGINEKLFF. The CDR3 DNA reads as TGTGCCAGCAGGTTGACAGGGATTAATGAAAAACTGTTTTTT. Based on the CDR3 plus reference TRBV27 and TRBJ1-4, the full variable domain is EAQVTQNPRYLITVTGKKLTVTCSQNMNHEYMSWYRQDPGLGLRQIYYSMNVEVTDKGDVPEGYKVSRKEKRNFPLILESPSPNQTSLYFCASRLTGINEKLFFGSGTQLSVL.

This rearrangement joins TRBV9 to TRBJ1-6, with TRBD1 identical over 8 bases. V dropped 6 bases and J dropped 8; count of bases not matched to a gene: 7. The length of the CDR3 is 14 residues. CDR1 SGDLS and CDR2 YYNGEE come from the germline V gene. CDR3 nucleotides: TGTGCCAGCACCCGAGACAGGGGAGATTCACCCCTCCACTTT. It codes for CASTRDRGDSPLHF.

The chain couples TRBV30 to TRBJ2-5, with a weak D call TRBD2 (6 bases). The V gene's germline CDR1 is GTSNPN and CDR2 SVGIG (reference sequence). The CDR3 has 13 amino acids. Trimming removed 0 bases at V and 4 bases at J, with 9 bases between. The CDR3 reads CAWSVAGGETQYF. CDR3 DNA sequence: TGTGCCTGGAGTGTTGCCGGGGGAGAGACCCAGTACTTC.

J is TRBJ1-5 and V is TRBV9; D perhaps matches TRBD1 (6 bases). Trimming removed 4 bases at V and 9 bases at J, with 17 bases between. The germline V gene has CDR1 SGDLS and CDR2 YYNGEE. This CDR3 is built from 14 residues. The chain's CDR3 is CASSTSGGVGPQHF. CDR3 DNA sequence: TGTGCCAGCAGCACCAGTGGGGGCGTTGGGCCCCAGCATTTT.

This clone has more than one count but fewer than ten. The gene calls are TRBV27 and TRBJ1-2; D gene ambiguous. Germline CDR1 reads MNHEY; CDR2 reads SMNVEV (reference sequence). Between the trimmed V and J ends, which lost 4 bases and 1 base, there was a span of 13 bases. The CDR3 consists of 15 residues. The CDR3, as DNA: TGTGCCAGCAGTTATAGGGCAGGAGGTAACTATGGCTACACCTTC. Protein: CASSYRAGGNYGYTF.

The chain couples TRBV5-5 to TRBJ2-3; no reliable D call. V lost 3 bases to trimming and J lost 0 bases, with 14 bases between them. Per germline, CDR1 SGHKS and CDR2 YYEKEE (reference sequence). The length of the CDR3 is 16 residues. CDR3: CASSSRPTTSTDTQYF. The CDR3 DNA reads TGTGCCAGCAGCTCGCGGCCAACCACTAGCACAGATACGCAGTATTTT.

The CDR3 sequence: CASIYRDRNQPQHF. Written as DNA, the CDR3 is TGTGCCAGCATCTACCGGGACAGAAATCAGCCCCAGCATTTT. This chain connects TRBV28 to TRBJ1-5; 7 bases are shared with TRBD1. Germline V lookup: CDR1 MDHEN, CDR2 SYDVKM. The V gene end was trimmed by 7 bases and the J gene end by 4 bases; junction bases not matched to a gene: 7. The CDR3 totals 14 residues.

In its sample, this clone was seen once. The V and J genes are TRBV7-3 and TRBJ2-2; 9 bases align to TRBD1. V lost 5 bases and J lost 4; bases outside the gene matches: 5. The CDR3 is 15 residues long. Per germline, CDR1 SGHTA and CDR2 FQGTGA. In DNA form, the CDR3 reads TGTGCCAGCAGCCAGGGACAGGGAGGCACCGGGGAGCTGTTTTTT. It specifies CASSQGQGGTGELFF.

This clone was detected a few times. V gene TRBV11-2 combines with J gene TRBJ1-2; TRBD1 matches 9 bases. Germline V CDR1 and CDR2: SGHAT, FQNNGV. The CDR3 spans 15 residues. With V trimmed by 5 bases and J by 4 bases, 8 bases remained unmatched. In DNA form, the CDR3 reads TGTGCCAGCAGCCAGGGGACAGGGAGTTCCTATGGCTACACCTTC. It is translated as CASSQGTGSSYGYTF.